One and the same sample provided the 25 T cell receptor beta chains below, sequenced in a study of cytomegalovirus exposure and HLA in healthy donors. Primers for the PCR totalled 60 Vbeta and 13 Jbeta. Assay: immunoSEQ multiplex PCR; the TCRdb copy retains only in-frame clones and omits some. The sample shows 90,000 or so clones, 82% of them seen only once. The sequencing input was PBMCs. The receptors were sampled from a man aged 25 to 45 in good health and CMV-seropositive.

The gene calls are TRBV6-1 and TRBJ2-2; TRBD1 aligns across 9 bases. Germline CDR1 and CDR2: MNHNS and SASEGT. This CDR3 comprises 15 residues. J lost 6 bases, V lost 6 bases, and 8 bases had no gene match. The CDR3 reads CASRKGQGTAGELFF. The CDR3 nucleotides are TGTGCCAGCAGGAAAGGACAGGGGACGGCCGGGGAGCTGTTTTTT.

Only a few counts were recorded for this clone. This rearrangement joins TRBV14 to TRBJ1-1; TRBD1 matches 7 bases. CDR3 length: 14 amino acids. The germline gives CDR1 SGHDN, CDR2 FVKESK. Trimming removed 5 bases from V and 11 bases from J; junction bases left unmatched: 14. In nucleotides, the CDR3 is TGTGCCAGCAGCTTCTCGGACAGGCCCGCAGGGGCTTTCTTT. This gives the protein CASSFSDRPAGAFF.

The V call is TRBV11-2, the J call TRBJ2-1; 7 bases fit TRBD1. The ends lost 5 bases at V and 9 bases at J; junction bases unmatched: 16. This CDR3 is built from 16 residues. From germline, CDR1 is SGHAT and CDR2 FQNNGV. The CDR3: CASSPRTGITMGEQFF. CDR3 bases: TGTGCCAGCAGCCCCCGGACAGGTATAACGATGGGTGAGCAGTTCTTC.

The CDR3 nucleotides read TGTGCCAGCAGCGTAGCAGGGGATAAAGAGACCCAGTACTTC. It codes for CASSVAGDKETQYF. J is TRBJ2-5 and V is TRBV9; D may be TRBD1 (6 bases). Per the germline V gene, CDR1 is SGDLS and CDR2 is YYNGEE. Trimming stripped 0 bases from V and 3 bases from J, with 9 bases between. The CDR3 sequence is 14 residues long.

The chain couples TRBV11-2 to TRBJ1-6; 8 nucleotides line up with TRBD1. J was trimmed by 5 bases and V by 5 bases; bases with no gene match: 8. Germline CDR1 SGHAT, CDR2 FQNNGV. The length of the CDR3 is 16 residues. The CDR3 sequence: CASSPADRGNNSPLHF. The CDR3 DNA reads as TGTGCCAGCAGCCCAGCCGACAGGGGTAATAATTCACCCCTCCACTTT.

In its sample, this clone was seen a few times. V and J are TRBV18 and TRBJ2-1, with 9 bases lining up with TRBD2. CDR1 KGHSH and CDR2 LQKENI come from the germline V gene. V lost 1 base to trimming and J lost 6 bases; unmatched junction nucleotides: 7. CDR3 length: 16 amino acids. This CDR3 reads CASSPQGTSRSNEQFF. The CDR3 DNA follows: TGTGCCAGCTCACCACAGGGGACTAGCCGAAGCAATGAGCAGTTCTTC.

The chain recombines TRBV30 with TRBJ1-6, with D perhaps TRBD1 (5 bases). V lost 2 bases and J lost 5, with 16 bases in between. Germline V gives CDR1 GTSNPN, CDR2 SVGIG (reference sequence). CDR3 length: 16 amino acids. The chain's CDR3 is CAWSFNGHNNNSPLHF. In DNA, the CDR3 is TGTGCCTGGAGTTTTAATGGACATAATAATAATTCACCCCTCCACTTT.

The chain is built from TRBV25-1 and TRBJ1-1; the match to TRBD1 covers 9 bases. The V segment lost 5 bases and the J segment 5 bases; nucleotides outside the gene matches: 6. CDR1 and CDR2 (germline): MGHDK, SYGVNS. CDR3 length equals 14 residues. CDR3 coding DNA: TGTGCCAGCAGTTCGGGACAGGGAAGGACTGAAGCTTTCTTT. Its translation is CASSSGQGRTEAFF.

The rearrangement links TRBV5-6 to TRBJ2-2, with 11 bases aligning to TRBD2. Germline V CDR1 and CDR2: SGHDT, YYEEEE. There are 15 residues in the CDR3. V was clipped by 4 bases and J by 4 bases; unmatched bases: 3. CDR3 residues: CASSDSGRVTGELFF. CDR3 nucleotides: TGTGCCAGCAGCGATAGCGGGAGGGTCACCGGGGAGCTGTTTTTT.

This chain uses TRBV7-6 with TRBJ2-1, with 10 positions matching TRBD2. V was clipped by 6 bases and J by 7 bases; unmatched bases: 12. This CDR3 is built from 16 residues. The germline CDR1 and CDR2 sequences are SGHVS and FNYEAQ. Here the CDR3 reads CASSSTSSGRWNEQFF. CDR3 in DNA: TGTGCCAGCAGTTCTACTAGTAGCGGGAGGTGGAATGAGCAGTTCTTC.

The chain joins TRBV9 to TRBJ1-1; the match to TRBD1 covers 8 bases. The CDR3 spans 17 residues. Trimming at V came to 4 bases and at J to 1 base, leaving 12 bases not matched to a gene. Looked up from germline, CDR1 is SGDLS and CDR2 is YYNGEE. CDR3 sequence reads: CASSPWTGNIRNTEAFF. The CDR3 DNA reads TGTGCCAGCAGCCCATGGACAGGGAATATTAGGAACACTGAAGCTTTCTTT. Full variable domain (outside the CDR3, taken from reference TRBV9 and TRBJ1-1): DSGVTQTPKHLITATGQRVTLRCSPRSGDLSVYWYQQSLDQGLQFLIQYYNGEERAKGNILERFSAQQFPDLHSELNLSSLELGDSALYFCASSPWTGNIRNTEAFFGQGTRLTVV.

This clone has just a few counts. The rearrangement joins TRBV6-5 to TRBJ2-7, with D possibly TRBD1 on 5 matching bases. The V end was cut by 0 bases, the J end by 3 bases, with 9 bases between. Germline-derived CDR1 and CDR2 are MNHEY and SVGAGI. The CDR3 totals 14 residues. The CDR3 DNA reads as TGTGCCAGCAGTTACTCCCTAACAGGCTACGAGCAGTACTTC. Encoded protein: CASSYSLTGYEQYF.

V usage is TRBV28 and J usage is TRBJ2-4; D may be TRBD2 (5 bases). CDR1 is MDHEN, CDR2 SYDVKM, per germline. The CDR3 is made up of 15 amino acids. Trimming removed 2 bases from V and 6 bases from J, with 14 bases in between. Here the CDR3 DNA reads TGTGCCAGCAGTTTACAGCGGTTGGACGGAAACATTCAGTACTTC. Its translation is CASSLQRLDGNIQYF.

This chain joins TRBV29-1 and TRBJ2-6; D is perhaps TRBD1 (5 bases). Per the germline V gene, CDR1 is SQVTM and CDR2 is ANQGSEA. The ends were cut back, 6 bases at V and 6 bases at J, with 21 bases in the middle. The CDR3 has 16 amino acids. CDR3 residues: CSVAEGWTPEANVLTF. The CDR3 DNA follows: TGCAGCGTGGCTGAAGGTTGGACACCGGAGGCCAACGTCCTGACTTTC. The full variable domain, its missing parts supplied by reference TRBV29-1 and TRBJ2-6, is SAVISQKPSRDICQRGTSLTIQCQVDSQVTMMFWYRQQPGQSLTLIATANQGSEATYESGFVIDKFPISRPNLTFSTLTVSNMSPEDSSIYLCSVAEGWTPEANVLTFGAGSRLTVL.

The CDR3 here is CASSQQQSLYGYTF. Written as DNA, the CDR3 is TGCGCCAGCAGCCAACAACAGAGTCTCTATGGCTACACCTTC. This chain connects TRBV4-3 to TRBJ1-2; D gene uncertain. Trimming cost V 2 bases and J 4 bases, with 11 bases left between them. The V gene's germline CDR1 is LGHNA and CDR2 YSLEER. The CDR3 sequence is 14 residues long.

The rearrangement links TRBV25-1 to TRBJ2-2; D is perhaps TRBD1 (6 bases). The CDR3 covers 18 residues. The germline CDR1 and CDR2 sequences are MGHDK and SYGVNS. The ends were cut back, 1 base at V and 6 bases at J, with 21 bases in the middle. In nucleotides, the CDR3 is TGTGCCAGCAGTGAATCAGGGTCGGTGACAGGTTTATCCGGGGAGCTGTTTTTT. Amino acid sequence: CASSESGSVTGLSGELFF. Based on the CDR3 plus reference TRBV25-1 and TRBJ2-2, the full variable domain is EADIYQTPRYLVIGTGKKITLECSQTMGHDKMYWYQQDPGMELHLIHYSYGVNSTEKGDLSSESTVSRIRTEHFPLTLESARPSHTSQYLCASSESGSVTGLSGELFFGEGSRLTVL.

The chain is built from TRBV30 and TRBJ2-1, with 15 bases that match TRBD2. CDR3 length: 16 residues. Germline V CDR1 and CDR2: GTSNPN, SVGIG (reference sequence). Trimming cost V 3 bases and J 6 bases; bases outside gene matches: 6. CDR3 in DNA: TGTGCCTGGAGGCGAGGACTAGCGGGAGGGGGCAATGAGCAGTTCTTC. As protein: CAWRRGLAGGGNEQFF.

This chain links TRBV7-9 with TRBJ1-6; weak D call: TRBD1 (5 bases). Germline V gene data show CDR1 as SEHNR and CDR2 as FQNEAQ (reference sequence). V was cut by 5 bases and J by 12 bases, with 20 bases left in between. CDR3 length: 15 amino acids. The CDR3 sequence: CASSGYGTATIPLHF. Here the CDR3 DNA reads TGTGCCAGCAGCGGATACGGGACTGCCACGATACCCCTCCACTTT.

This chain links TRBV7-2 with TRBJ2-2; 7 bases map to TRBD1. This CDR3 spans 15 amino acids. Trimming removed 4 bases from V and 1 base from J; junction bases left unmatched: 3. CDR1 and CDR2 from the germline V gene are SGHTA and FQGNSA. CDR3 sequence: CASSWGTVNTGELFF. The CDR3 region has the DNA TGTGCCAGCAGCTGGGGGACAGTGAACACCGGGGAGCTGTTTTTT.

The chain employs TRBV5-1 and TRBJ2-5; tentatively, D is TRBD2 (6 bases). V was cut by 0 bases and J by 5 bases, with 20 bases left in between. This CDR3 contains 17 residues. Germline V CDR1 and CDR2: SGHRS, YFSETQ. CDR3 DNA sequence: TGCGCCAGCAGCTTGGAACAGACCGGGACTCTCCAGGAGACCCAGTACTTC. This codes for CASSLEQTGTLQETQYF.

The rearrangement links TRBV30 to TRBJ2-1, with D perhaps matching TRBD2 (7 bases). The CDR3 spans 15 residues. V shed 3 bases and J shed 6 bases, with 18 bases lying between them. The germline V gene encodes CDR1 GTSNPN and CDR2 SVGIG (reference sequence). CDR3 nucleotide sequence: TGTGCCTGGAGCCGAGGGGGGGCCTTGGTCAATGAGCAGTTCTTC. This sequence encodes CAWSRGGALVNEQFF.

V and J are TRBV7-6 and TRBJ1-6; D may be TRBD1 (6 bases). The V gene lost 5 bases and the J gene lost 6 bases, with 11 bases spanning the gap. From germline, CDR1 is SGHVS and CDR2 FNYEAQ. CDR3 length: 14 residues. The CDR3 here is CASSVGQTNSPLHF. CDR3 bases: TGTGCCAGCAGCGTTGGACAGACTAATTCACCCCTCCACTTT.

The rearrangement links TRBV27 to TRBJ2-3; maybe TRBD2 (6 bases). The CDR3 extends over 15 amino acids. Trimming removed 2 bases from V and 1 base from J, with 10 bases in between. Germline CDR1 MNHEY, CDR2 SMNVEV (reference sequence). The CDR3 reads CASSLLAGRTDTQYF. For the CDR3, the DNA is TGTGCCAGCAGTTTACTGGCGGGGCGCACAGATACGCAGTATTTT.

CDR3 loop: CASSIISGTSGRLVTGELFF. DNA for the CDR3: TGCGCCAGCAGCATCATTTCCGGGACTAGCGGGAGACTGGTCACCGGGGAGCTGTTTTTT. The V call is TRBV4-3, the J call TRBJ2-2; 14 bases fit TRBD2. With 5 bases clipped from V and 4 bases from J, the junction kept 15 bases outside the gene matches. CDR3 length: 20 residues. Germline V gene data show CDR1 as LGHNA and CDR2 as YSLEER.

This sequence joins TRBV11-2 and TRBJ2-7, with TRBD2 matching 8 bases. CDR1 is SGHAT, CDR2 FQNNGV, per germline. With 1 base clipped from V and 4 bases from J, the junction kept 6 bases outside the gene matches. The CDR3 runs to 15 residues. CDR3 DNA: TGTGCCAGCAGCTTAGCCTCGGGAGGGTTTTACGAGCAGTACTTC. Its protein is CASSLASGGFYEQYF. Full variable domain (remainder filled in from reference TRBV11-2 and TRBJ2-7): EAGVAQSPRYKIIEKRQSVAFWCNPISGHATLYWYQQILGQGPKLLIQFQNNGVVDDSQLPKDRFSAERLKGVDSTLKIQPAKLEDSAVYLCASSLASGGFYEQYFGPGTRLTVT.